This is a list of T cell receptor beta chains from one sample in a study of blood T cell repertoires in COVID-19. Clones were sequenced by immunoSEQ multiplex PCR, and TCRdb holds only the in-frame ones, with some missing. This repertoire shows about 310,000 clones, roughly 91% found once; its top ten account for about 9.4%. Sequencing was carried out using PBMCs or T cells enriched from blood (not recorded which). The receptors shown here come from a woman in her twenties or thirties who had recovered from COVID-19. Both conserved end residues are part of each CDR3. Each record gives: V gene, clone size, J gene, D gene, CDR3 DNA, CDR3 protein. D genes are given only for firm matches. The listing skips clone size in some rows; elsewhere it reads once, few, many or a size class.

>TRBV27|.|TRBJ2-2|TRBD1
TGTGCCAGCAGCTCTGCGGGACAGGGGACCGGGGAGCTGTTTTTT
CASSSAGQGTGELFF
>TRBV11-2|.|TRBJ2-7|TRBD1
TGTGCCAGCAGCTTCGGGACAGCGAGATACGAGCAGTACTTC
CASSFGTARYEQYF
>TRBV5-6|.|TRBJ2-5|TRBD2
TGTGCCAGCAGCTTGGTCGGGAGGGCCCAAGAGACCCAGTACTTC
CASSLVGRAQETQYF
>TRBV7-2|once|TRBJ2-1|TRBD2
TGTGCCAGCAGCCCTCGAGCCGCTAGCGGACTAAATGAGCAGTTCTTC
CASSPRAASGLNEQFF
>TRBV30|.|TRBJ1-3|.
TGTGCCTGGAGTATTAACCAGGGAGGAAACACCATATATTTT
CAWSINQGGNTIYF
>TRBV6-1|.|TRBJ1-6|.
TGTGCCAGCAGTGAAGATCGGAGTTCACCCCTCCACTTT
CASSEDRSSPLHF
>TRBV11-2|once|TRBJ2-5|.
TGTGCCAGCAGCTTCCTAGCGAGGCCCGCGGAGACCCAGTACTTC
CASSFLARPAETQYF
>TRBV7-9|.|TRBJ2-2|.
TGTGCCAGCAGCTTAGCCCTCCGGGGCACCGGGGAGCTGTTTTTT
CASSLALRGTGELFF
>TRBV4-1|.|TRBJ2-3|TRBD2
TGCGCCAGCAGCCAAGAGGGACTAGCGGGAGGAGATACGCAGTATTTT
CASSQEGLAGGDTQYF
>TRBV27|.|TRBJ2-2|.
TGTGCCAGCAGTCTTTTAGCGGTTCTGAACACCGGGGAGCTGTTTTTT
CASSLLAVLNTGELFF
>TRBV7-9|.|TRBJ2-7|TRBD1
TGTGCCAGCAGCCTACAGGGGGCGCCGGGCTACGAGCAGTACTTC
CASSLQGAPGYEQYF
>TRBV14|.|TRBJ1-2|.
TGTGCCAGCAGCCAGAACACCATCTCCCCCTATGGCTACACCTTC
CASSQNTISPYGYTF
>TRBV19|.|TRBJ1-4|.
TGTGCCAGTACAGACCAATACAGGGAATTGATGGATGAAAAACTGTTTTTT
CASTDQYRELMDEKLFF
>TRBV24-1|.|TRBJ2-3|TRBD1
TGTGCCACCAGTGAGACGGGACAGTCAGATACGCAGTATTTT
CATSETGQSDTQYF
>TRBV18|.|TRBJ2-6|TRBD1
TGTGCCAGCTCACCGCTGAAGGGACAGGCATCTGGGGCCAACGTCCTGACTTTC
CASSPLKGQASGANVLTF
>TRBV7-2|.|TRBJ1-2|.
TGTGCCAGCAGCTTAGGTTGGGGGGAGGGGGGCTATGGCTACACCTTC
CASSLGWGEGGYGYTF
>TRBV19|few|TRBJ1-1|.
TGTGCCAGTGCTAGGATGAACACTGAAGCTTTCTTT
CASARMNTEAFF
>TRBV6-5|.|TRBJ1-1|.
TGTGCCAGCAGTTACGGGGCGGTCACTGAAGCTTTCTTT
CASSYGAVTEAFF
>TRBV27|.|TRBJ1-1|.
TGTGCCAGCAGTTTATCTGGCCCGGGAGGAGCTTTCTTT
CASSLSGPGGAFF
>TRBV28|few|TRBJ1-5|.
TGTGCCAGCAGTTCCCGACAGACCAATCAGCCCCAGCATTTT
CASSSRQTNQPQHF
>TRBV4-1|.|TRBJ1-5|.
TGCGCCAGCAGCCAAGATCAGGACAGTCCGTATCAGCCCCAGCATTTT
CASSQDQDSPYQPQHF
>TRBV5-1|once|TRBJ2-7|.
TGCGCCAGCAGCTTGGACGGCCACAGCTCCTACGAGCAGTACTTC
CASSLDGHSSYEQYF
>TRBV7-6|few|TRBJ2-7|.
TGTGCCAGCAGCTTTGCGGGCTACGAGCAGTACTTC
CASSFAGYEQYF